The clone carrying this TCR beta chain was seen ten or more times. The sample originates from a study of T cells in Graves' hyperthyroidism and ophthalmopathy. What was amplified from RNA transcripts were TCR beta CDR3 regions. TCR CDR3 regions were first amplified by RT-PCR with HTBI primers. MiXCR, applied by TCRdb to the multiplex PCR reads, yields one record per CDR3 protein. This table holds 400,000 or so distinct CDR3 sequences, 11% to 15% found once. Deletions cut 4 bases from V and 6 bases from J, with 17 bases between. CDR1 is MNHEY, CDR2 SVGEGT, per germline. CDR3 length: 15 amino acids. The chain couples TRBV6-2 or TRBV6-3 to TRBJ2-3; D might be TRBD2 (5 bases). This sequence was found in a man between 50 and 59 years old with Graves' ophthalmopathy. What was sequenced was blood. In DNA, the CDR3 is TGTGCCAGCAGTTCCGCGGGTGCGGACGGCGATACGCAGTATTTT. Translating gives CASSSAGADGDTQYF.